A single sample gave rise to the 20 T cell receptor beta chains below, sequenced in a study of post-analysis software for immune sequencing data. The study's findings and limits: Patients carried a handful of TRBV segments more frequently than controls did, and TRBV5-6, TRBV5-1 and TRBV20-1 were among them.

cDNA libraries for TCR beta contained unique molecular identifiers. Via MiXCR, TCRdb re-called the PCR reads, giving one row per CDR3 protein. This table has 500,000 to 600,000 distinct CDR3 sequences, 44% appearing once. Which antigens these TCRs recognize remains unknown. Sample: blood. The receptors derive from a girl under 18 with multiple sclerosis.

V usage is TRBV5-1 and J usage is TRBJ1-4; D gene uncertain. V was cut by 4 bases and J by 0 bases, with 10 bases left in between. The CDR3 runs 15 residues. The V gene's germline CDR1 is SGHRS and CDR2 YFSETQ. The CDR3: CASSPYGTTNEKLFF. The CDR3 DNA is TGCGCCAGCAGCCCCTACGGAACAACTAATGAAAAACTGTTTTTT.

This clonotype has only a few counts. The gene calls are TRBV3-1 and TRBJ2-7, with a weak D call TRBD2 (5 bases). The CDR3 runs 14 residues. Trimming took 0 bases from V and 2 from J, leaving 8 bases between them. The germline V gene has CDR1 LGHDT and CDR2 YNNKEL (reference sequence). CDR3: CASSQDEEAYEQYF. CDR3 DNA: TGTGCCAGCAGCCAAGACGAGGAGGCCTACGAGCAGTACTTC.

This clonotype has more than one count but fewer than ten. V is TRBV12-3 or TRBV12-4 and J is TRBJ2-1, with D unclear. CDR3 length: 15 residues. V gave up 3 bases and J gave up 4 bases, with 13 bases separating them. The CDR3 loop is CASSFRVAEYNEQFF. The CDR3 bases are TGTGCCAGCAGTTTCCGGGTAGCCGAATACAATGAGCAGTTCTTC.

This clonotype was counted between two and nine times. The rearrangement uses TRBV7-2 and TRBJ2-3; tentatively, D is TRBD2 (5 bases). The CDR3 runs 14 residues. The V end lost 5 bases, the J end lost 4 bases, and 13 bases lay between the germline ends. CDR1 SGHTA and CDR2 FQGNSA come from the germline V gene. CDR3 sequence: CASSPGSGADTQYF. CDR3 coding DNA: TGTGCCAGCAGCCCGGGGAGCGGCGCAGATACGCAGTATTTT. The whole variable domain, filled in from reference TRBV7-2 and TRBJ2-3, reads GAGVSQSPSNKVTEKGKDVELRCDPISGHTALYWYRQSLGQGLEFLIYFQGNSAPDKSGLPSDRFSAERTGGSVSTLTIQRTQQEDSAVYLCASSPGSGADTQYFGPGTRLTVL.

This clonotype was recorded a few times. CDR3 bases: TGCAGTGCTAGAGAATTTGGACAGGGGCGGAATGAGCAGTTCTTC. It encodes CSAREFGQGRNEQFF. The chain recombines TRBV20-1 with TRBJ2-1; 9 bases match TRBD1. Trimming removed 0 bases from V and 7 bases from J; junction bases left unmatched: 7. The CDR3 extends over 15 amino acids. Germline assignment: CDR1 DFQATT and CDR2 SNEGSKA (reference sequence).

With regard to this clonotype: The junction and the germline gene differ at one end; a read error may be behind it. The chain links TRBV30 to TRBJ1-6; D is unresolved. There are 13 residues in the CDR3. In germline, CDR1 is GTSNPN, CDR2 SVGIG (reference sequence). CDR3 nucleotide sequence: TGTGCCTGGACCGGAATCTATAATTCGCCCCTCCACTTT. It translates to CAWTGIYNSPLHF.

The table lists this clonotype with a few counts. V gene TRBV5-4 combines with J gene TRBJ2-1; 11 nucleotides line up with TRBD2. After removal of 4 bases from V and 3 bases from J, the junction contained 6 bases not matched to a gene. Germline CDR1 and CDR2: SGHNT and YYREEE (reference sequence). The CDR3 is 16 residues long. CDR3 loop: CASSNRLAGIYNEQFF. The CDR3 nucleotides read TGTGCCAGCAGCAACAGACTAGCGGGAATCTACAATGAGCAGTTCTTC.

The chain couples TRBV12-3 or TRBV12-4 to TRBJ2-3; TRBD2 matches 7 bases. V trimming: 6 bases; J trimming: 1 base; junction bases outside the gene matches: 10. There are 16 residues in the CDR3. CDR3 DNA: TGTGCCAGCAGCTTCCTCGTCGCGGGGGGCACAGATACGCAGTATTTT. Its translation is CASSFLVAGGTDTQYF.

The V gene is TRBV12-3 or TRBV12-4, the J gene TRBJ1-6; D possibly corresponds to TRBD1 (6 bases). This CDR3 comprises 14 residues. Trimming pared 6 bases from V and 7 bases from J, leaving 13 bases between. The CDR3 loop reads CASRPGQLNSPLHF. The CDR3 bases are TGTGCCAGCAGGCCGGGACAACTAAATTCACCCCTCCACTTT.

The chain couples TRBV19 to TRBJ2-5; TRBD1 might be the D (5 bases). Trimming pared 7 bases from V and 4 bases from J, leaving 16 bases between. The CDR3 covers 14 residues. CDR1 is LNHDA and CDR2 is SQIVND in the germline V gene (reference sequence). DNA of the CDR3: TGTGCCAGTAATCAGGCAGGGTTTGGAGAGACCCAGTACTTC. This translates into CASNQAGFGETQYF.

The gene calls are TRBV5-1 and TRBJ2-5; 11 positions agree with TRBD1. CDR1 is SGHRS and CDR2 is YFSETQ in the germline V gene. Trimming cost V 3 bases and J 5 bases; bases outside gene matches: 6. The CDR3 extends over 15 amino acids. CDR3 nucleotide sequence: TGCGCCAGCAGCTGGTCCGGGACAGGGGGGGAGACCCAGTACTTC. Translation gives CASSWSGTGGETQYF.

The rearrangement joins TRBV20-1 to TRBJ2-1, with D maybe TRBD2 (5 bases). From germline, CDR1 is DFQATT and CDR2 SNEGSKA (reference sequence). V gave up 2 bases and J gave up 2 bases, with 10 bases separating them. The CDR3 spans 14 residues. The CDR3 DNA follows: TGCAGTGCTAGACACACTAGAGCCTACAATGAGCAGTTCTTC. Its translation: CSARHTRAYNEQFF.

V gene TRBV12-3 or TRBV12-4 combines with J gene TRBJ1-2, with D perhaps matching TRBD1 (5 bases). The length of the CDR3 is 13 residues. V lost 6 bases to trimming and J lost 6 bases, with 14 bases between them. The CDR3, as DNA: TGTGCCAGCAGGTTGCTGAGGGGTGATGGCTACACCTTC. It yields the protein CASRLLRGDGYTF.

The gene calls are TRBV11-3 and TRBJ2-5; no clear D. The germline CDR1 and CDR2 sequences are SGHNT and YENEEA. The CDR3 spans 13 residues. V shed 1 base and J shed 4 bases, with 7 bases lying between them. The CDR3 region is CASSLAPLETQYF. The CDR3 DNA reads as TGTGCCAGCAGCTTAGCTCCCCTAGAGACCCAGTACTTC.

Only a few counts were recorded for this clonotype. V gene TRBV29-1 combines with J gene TRBJ2-7, with TRBD1 matching over 12 bases. The germline V gene encodes CDR1 SQVTM and CDR2 ANQGSEA. J was trimmed by 5 bases and V by 7 bases; bases with no gene match: 9. The CDR3 runs 14 residues. The CDR3 sequence is CSGGGGTGGHEQYF. The CDR3 DNA reads TGCAGCGGCGGGGGAGGGACAGGGGGCCACGAGCAGTACTTC.

This clonotype was seen at least ten times. The chain employs TRBV4-2 and TRBJ1-2, with D possibly matching TRBD1 (5 bases). V lost 0 bases, J lost 5 bases, and 19 bases lay in between. Germline loops: CDR1 LGHNA, CDR2 YNFKEQ. The CDR3 runs 17 residues. In nucleotides, the CDR3 is TGTGCCAGCAGCCAAGATTGGCGGCAGGAGGGGCTTTATGGCTACACCTTC. This encodes CASSQDWRQEGLYGYTF.

The gene calls are TRBV12-3 or TRBV12-4 and TRBJ2-7; D is uncertain. V was clipped by 3 bases and J by 4 bases, with 10 bases between them. The CDR3 has 13 amino acids. CDR3 DNA: TGTGCCAGCAGTTTGAGTCCACCTTACGAGCAGTACTTC. Residues: CASSLSPPYEQYF.

The J gene is TRBJ2-1, the V gene TRBV12-3 or TRBV12-4; TRBD1 agrees at 11 bases. The junction had 17 bases not matched to a gene; V was cut back by 7 bases and J by 9 bases. This CDR3 has 17 residues. The CDR3 DNA is TGTGCCAGCAACACAATCGGGACAGGGGGTGTCGGCACTGAGCAGTTCTTC. It encodes CASNTIGTGGVGTEQFF.

The gene calls are TRBV5-1 and TRBJ1-1; D remains unclear. CDR3 size: 14 residues. Trimming removed 0 bases at V and 8 bases at J, with 14 bases between. Germline CDR1 is SGHRS and CDR2 is YFSETQ. The CDR3 sequence is CASSLAWGTNEAFF. The CDR3 bases are TGCGCCAGCAGCTTGGCCTGGGGAACGAACGAAGCTTTCTTT.

This clonotype was seen a handful of times. The rearrangement joins TRBV7-3 to TRBJ2-5; 8 nucleotides align to TRBD2. This CDR3 has 16 residues. The V segment lost 5 bases and the J segment 0 bases; nucleotides outside the gene matches: 8. CDR1 and CDR2 (germline): SGHTA, FQGTGA. This chain's CDR3 is CASSPHPGGYQETQYF. The CDR3 bases are TGTGCCAGCAGCCCCCATCCGGGGGGGTACCAAGAGACCCAGTACTTC.